The source of this T cell receptor beta chain is a study of shared clonotypes between healthy human individuals. This table comes from immunoSEQ multiplex PCR, and its TCRdb copy is limited to in-frame clones, with some not included. The sample has some 240,000 clones, 50% to 75% seen once. The V gene lost 0 bases and the J gene lost 5 bases, with 17 bases spanning the gap. There are 16 residues in the CDR3. The germline V gene encodes CDR1 SGHKS and CDR2 YYEKEE (reference sequence). Sample: memory CD4+ T cells sorted from blood. Indicated subset: CD45RA-negative fraction. V usage is TRBV5-5 and J usage is TRBJ2-5; no definite D call. This sequence originates from a man in his thirties or forties in good health. The DNA of the CDR3 is TGTGCCAGCAGCTTGGCCGCCATCCACATCGGGGAGACCCAGTACTTC. Amino acids: CASSLAAIHIGETQYF.